The 9 T cell receptor beta chains below all came from one sample that was sequenced in a study of cytomegalovirus exposure and HLA in healthy donors. This table comes from immunoSEQ multiplex PCR, and its TCRdb copy is limited to in-frame clones, with some not included. Here the sample spans approximately 130,000 clones, 70% to 90% being singletons. The sample was PBMCs. These TCRs come from a woman younger than 30 in good health and CMV-seronegative.

The chain carries TRBV4-1 and TRBJ1-4; tentatively, D is TRBD1 (5 bases). This CDR3 spans 15 amino acids. Germline V gene sequence: CDR1 MGHRA, CDR2 YSYEKL. Trimming took off 1 base at V and 10 bases at J, with 16 bases between the two ends. The CDR3 bases are TGCGCCAGCAGCCAAGTATCCAGGGCCCTTGGAAAACTGTTTTTT. Translating gives CASSQVSRALGKLFF.

The chain links TRBV19 to TRBJ1-2; the D is unclear. With 3 bases removed from V and 3 bases from J, the gap between germline ends came to 8 bases. The CDR3 extends over 13 amino acids. The germline V gene has CDR1 LNHDA and CDR2 SQIVND (reference sequence). CDR3 protein: CASSIEGYYGYTF. As DNA, the CDR3 is TGTGCCAGTAGTATTGAGGGCTACTATGGCTACACCTTC.

This chain uses TRBV12-2 with TRBJ1-1; the D call TRBD1 from the table was never checked on the DNA. TRBV12-2 is a recognized pseudogene. This CDR3 has 13 residues. CDR3 nucleotide sequence: TGTGCAAGTCGCGTCCGACAGGACACTGAAGCTTTCTTT. It encodes CASRVRQDTEAFF.

In its sample, this clone was seen once. The chain combines TRBV11-3 with TRBJ2-6; a possible D gene is TRBD1 (5 bases). This CDR3 contains 15 residues. Germline V CDR1 and CDR2: SGHNT, YENEEA. Trimming removed 5 bases from V and 11 bases from J, with 19 bases in between. CDR3 nucleotide sequence: TGTGCCAGCAGCCAAAGACAGACCGGTGGGTACGTCCTGACTTTC. Translating it yields CASSQRQTGGYVLTF.

The chain employs TRBV6-5 and TRBJ1-2; D is ambiguous. Germline values: CDR1 MNHEY, CDR2 SVGAGI. The CDR3 spans 14 residues. V dropped 8 bases and J dropped 2 bases, with 15 bases sitting between them. The CDR3 DNA follows: TGTGCCAGCCGGGGTAGGCGATTCAACTATGGCTACACCTTC. As protein: CASRGRRFNYGYTF.

The chain joins TRBV9 to TRBJ2-7; TRBD2 aligns across 9 bases. Germline CDR1 is SGDLS and CDR2 is YYNGEE. The length of the CDR3 is 15 residues. After removal of 3 bases from V and 2 bases from J, the junction contained 6 bases not matched to a gene. Written as DNA, the CDR3 is TGTGCCAGCAGCGGGGGTAGCGGGGGTCCCTACGAGCAGTACTTC. As protein: CASSGGSGGPYEQYF.

The V call is TRBV13, the J call TRBJ2-7, with D perhaps TRBD2 (5 bases). V was shortened by 3 bases and J by 5 bases, with 14 bases between the two germline ends. The germline CDR1 and CDR2 sequences are PRHDT and FYEKMQ (reference sequence). The CDR3 loop spans 14 amino acids. The CDR3 DNA is TGTGCCAGCAGCTTCGAGGGAACCGCCCACGAGCAGTACTTC. Translating gives CASSFEGTAHEQYF.

The rearrangement joins TRBV11-1 to TRBJ2-1; D ambiguous. This CDR3 is 14 amino acids long. Germline V gene lookup returns CDR1 SGHAT and CDR2 FQDESV (reference sequence). Trimming took off 3 bases at V and 1 base at J, with 7 bases between the two ends. The CDR3 reads CASSFYGSYNEQFF. CDR3 DNA sequence: TGTGCCAGCAGCTTTTACGGGTCCTACAATGAGCAGTTCTTC.

The chain employs TRBV15 and TRBJ1-1; D gene uncertain. The germline V and J ends were trimmed by 4 bases and 5 bases, with 26 bases remaining between them. The CDR3 contains 18 residues. Looked up from germline, CDR1 is LNHNV and CDR2 is YYDKDF (reference sequence). In nucleotides, the CDR3 is TGTGCCACCAGCACAGACTACCTCCTGGGTGGACCGGGGACTGAAGCTTTCTTT. Translating gives CATSTDYLLGGPGTEAFF.